This entry lists 16 T cell receptor beta chains sequenced from one sample in a study of CD8+ T cells in alopecia areata. The treatment was: oral pan-JAK inhibitor, 5-10 mg twice daily. Once RNA had been extracted, it was reverse transcribed into cDNA to act as the sequencing template. This table comes from immunoSEQ multiplex PCR, and its TCRdb copy is limited to in-frame clones, with some not included. The top ten hold 16% of the sample, which has 160,000 or so clones, less than 75% seen once. The material sequenced was CD4+ T cells sorted from blood, taken at approximately week 60, from a patient treated with tofacitinib. The receptor source for this set is a human donor with alopecia areata.

This clone occurred a few times. The J gene is TRBJ2-2, the V gene TRBV11-3; unclear D gene. The V end lost 7 bases, the J end lost 7 bases, and 16 bases lay between the germline ends. Germline values: CDR1 SGHNT, CDR2 YENEEA. The CDR3 loop spans 14 amino acids. Here the CDR3 reads CASIKTYLGGELFF. The CDR3 nucleotides are TGTGCCAGCATCAAGACTTACCTCGGCGGGGAGCTGTTTTTT.

The V call is TRBV4-1, the J call TRBJ1-4; no reliable D call. CDR3 length: 16 residues. The V and J ends lost 0 bases and 7 bases respectively, with 15 bases between them. The germline gives CDR1 MGHRA, CDR2 YSYEKL. In nucleotides, the CDR3 is TGCGCCAGCAGCCAAGAGATAGCGACCGTAGTTGAAAAACTGTTTTTT. As protein: CASSQEIATVVEKLFF.

This clone is classed as large (0.1 to 1%). The chain employs TRBV7-2 and TRBJ1-5; 8 bases match TRBD1. V gave up 4 bases and J gave up 7 bases; unmatched junction bases: 3. In germline, CDR1 is SGHTA, CDR2 FQGNSA. The CDR3 has 13 residues. The CDR3 sequence is CASSYYRGQPQHF. The CDR3 DNA reads TGTGCCAGCAGCTACTACAGGGGGCAGCCCCAGCATTTT. The variable domain in full, completed from reference TRBV7-2 and TRBJ1-5, reads GAGVSQSPSNKVTEKGKDVELRCDPISGHTALYWYRQSLGQGLEFLIYFQGNSAPDKSGLPSDRFSAERTGGSVSTLTIQRTQQEDSAVYLCASSYYRGQPQHFGDGTRLSIL.

This clone was recorded a few times. The chain joins TRBV29-1 to TRBJ1-2; D gene unclear. The CDR3 is 12 residues long. In germline, CDR1 is SQVTM, CDR2 ANQGSEA. Trimming removed 6 bases at V and 1 base at J, with 9 bases between. The CDR3 DNA sequence: TGCAGCGTCGACACAAATAACTATGGCTACACCTTC. It is translated as CSVDTNNYGYTF. Using reference TRBV29-1 and TRBJ1-2 for the parts outside the CDR3, the full variable domain is SAVISQKPSRDICQRGTSLTIQCQVDSQVTMMFWYRQQPGQSLTLIATANQGSEATYESGFVIDKFPISRPNLTFSTLTVSNMSPEDSSIYLCSVDTNNYGYTFGSGTRLTVV.

J is TRBJ2-1 and V is TRBV2; D unresolved. The CDR3 sequence is 11 residues long. V lost 7 bases, J lost 14 bases, and 15 bases lay in between. CDR1 is SNHLY and CDR2 is FYNNEI in the germline V gene. The CDR3 loop reads CASTVQLGEFF. CDR3 nucleotide sequence: TGTGCCAGCACCGTGCAGTTGGGTGAGTTCTTC.

On this clone: Other nucleotide sequences from this sample produce the same CDR3. The rearrangement joins TRBV6-5 to TRBJ2-3; no reliable D call. V lost 2 bases and J 0 bases, leaving 6 bases between the germline ends. CDR1 is MNHEY, CDR2 SVGAGI, per germline. This CDR3 region has 14 residues. CDR3 sequence (DNA): TGTGCCAGCAGTTACGACCCTAGCACAGATACGCAGTATTTT. It specifies CASSYDPSTDTQYF.

This chain joins TRBV30 and TRBJ1-4, with 7 bases aligning to TRBD1. This CDR3 is built from 20 residues. Germline V gene lookup returns CDR1 GTSNPN and CDR2 SVGIG (reference sequence). With V trimmed by 0 bases and J by 2 bases, 18 bases remained unmatched. The CDR3 here is CAWSVLGGTTYRGTNEKLFF. The CDR3 DNA reads as TGTGCCTGGAGTGTATTGGGGGGTACTACGTACAGGGGTACTAATGAAAAACTGTTTTTT.

The chain has TRBV30 and TRBJ1-5; a possible D gene is TRBD1 (6 bases). V lost 2 bases, J lost 3 bases, and 14 bases lay in between. The CDR3 sequence is 15 residues long. CDR1 and CDR2 from the germline V gene are GTSNPN and SVGIG (reference sequence). CDR3 in amino acids: CAWSNDRRINQPQHF. The CDR3 nucleotides read TGTGCCTGGAGTAACGACAGGCGCATCAATCAGCCCCAGCATTTT. Full variable domain (missing parts from reference TRBV30 and TRBJ1-5): SQTIHQWPATLVQPVGSPLSLECTVEGTSNPNLYWYRQAAGRGLQLLFYSVGIGQISSEVPQNLSASRPQDRQFILSSKKLLLSDSGFYLCAWSNDRRINQPQHFGDGTRLSIL.

This clone appeared a few times. Here the CDR3 DNA reads TGCGCCAGCAGCTTGGGGGAGCTGGGAGGTATCGATGAGCAGTTCTTC. Protein sequence: CASSLGELGGIDEQFF. This chain uses TRBV5-1 with TRBJ2-1; TRBD2 might be the D (6 bases). The V end lost 0 bases, the J end lost 8 bases, and 18 bases lay between the germline ends. Germline V gives CDR1 SGHRS, CDR2 YFSETQ. The CDR3 extends over 16 amino acids.

This clone was observed a handful of times. The rearrangement links TRBV10-3 to TRBJ1-1; D is uncertain. CDR1 is ENHRY, CDR2 SYGVKD, per germline. Trimming removed 6 bases at V and 2 bases at J, with 13 bases between. The CDR3 sequence is 14 residues long. CDR3 DNA sequence: TGTGCCATCAGCCCTTCGGCAGACAACACTGAAGCTTTCTTT. It yields the protein CAISPSADNTEAFF.

The V call is TRBV15, the J call TRBJ2-7; D is undetermined. V lost 0 bases, J lost 2 bases, and 5 bases lay in between. Per germline, CDR1 LNHNV and CDR2 YYDKDF (reference sequence). The CDR3 extends over 13 amino acids. CDR3 sequence (DNA): TGTGCCACCAGCAGAGACCGAACCTACGAGCAGTACTTC. Translated: CATSRDRTYEQYF.

The rearrangement joins TRBV30 to TRBJ2-3; TRBD1 matches 9 bases. Germline lookup yields CDR1 GTSNPN and CDR2 SVGIG (reference sequence). V gave up 2 bases and J gave up 9 bases; unmatched junction bases: 6. The CDR3 is 13 residues long. The CDR3 sequence is CAWSLTGGKTQYF. The CDR3 DNA reads as TGTGCCTGGAGTTTGACAGGGGGTAAGACGCAGTATTTT.

This clone was detected only a few times. Other DNA variants within this sample encode the same CDR3. J is TRBJ1-5 and V is TRBV7-2; 7 nucleotides agree with TRBD1. CDR3 length equals 13 residues. Germline CDR1 SGHTA, CDR2 FQGNSA. V shed 9 bases and J 2 bases; nucleotides not matched to a gene: 4. In DNA, the CDR3 is TGTGCCAGTCGACAGGGCGGCAATCAGCCCCAGCATTTT. This gives the protein CASRQGGNQPQHF.

The table lists this clone with a few counts. The genes are TRBV30 and TRBJ1-2; D possibly corresponds to TRBD1 (6 bases). The length of the CDR3 is 15 residues. Germline V gene data show CDR1 as GTSNPN and CDR2 as SVGIG (reference sequence). Deletions cut 3 bases from V and 3 bases from J, with 17 bases between. CDR3 coding DNA: TGTGCCTGGAGAGGAGATTTGGACAGCTACTATGGCTACACCTTC. It codes for CAWRGDLDSYYGYTF.

This clone showed up just a few times. The chain links TRBV7-9 to TRBJ2-3, with D unresolved. V was pared by 5 bases and J by 9 bases, with 9 bases between. The germline gives CDR1 SEHNR, CDR2 FQNEAQ (reference sequence). CDR3 length: 11 amino acids. The CDR3 nucleotides read TGTGCCAGCAGCCCCCTCTGGACGCAGTATTTT. This codes for CASSPLWTQYF.

The rearrangement links TRBV4-1 to TRBJ1-5; a possible D gene is TRBD1 (6 bases). V lost 2 bases, J lost 1 base, and 9 bases lay in between. The germline CDR1 and CDR2 sequences are MGHRA and YSYEKL. CDR3 length equals 15 residues. The CDR3 coding sequence is TGCGCCAGCAGCCAAACAGGGTTGAGCAATCAGCCCCAGCATTTT. Translation gives CASSQTGLSNQPQHF.